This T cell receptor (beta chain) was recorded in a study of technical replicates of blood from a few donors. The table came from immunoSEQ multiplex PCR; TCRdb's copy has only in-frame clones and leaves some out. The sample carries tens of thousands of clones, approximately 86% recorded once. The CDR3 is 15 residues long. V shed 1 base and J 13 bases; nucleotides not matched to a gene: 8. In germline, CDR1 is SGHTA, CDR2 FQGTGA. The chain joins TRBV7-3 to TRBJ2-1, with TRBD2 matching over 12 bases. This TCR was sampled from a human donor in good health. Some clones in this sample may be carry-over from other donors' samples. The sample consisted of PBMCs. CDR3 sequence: CASSLMASGGAVQFF. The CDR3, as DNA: TGTGCCAGCAGCTTAATGGCTAGCGGGGGGGCCGTTCAGTTCTTC.